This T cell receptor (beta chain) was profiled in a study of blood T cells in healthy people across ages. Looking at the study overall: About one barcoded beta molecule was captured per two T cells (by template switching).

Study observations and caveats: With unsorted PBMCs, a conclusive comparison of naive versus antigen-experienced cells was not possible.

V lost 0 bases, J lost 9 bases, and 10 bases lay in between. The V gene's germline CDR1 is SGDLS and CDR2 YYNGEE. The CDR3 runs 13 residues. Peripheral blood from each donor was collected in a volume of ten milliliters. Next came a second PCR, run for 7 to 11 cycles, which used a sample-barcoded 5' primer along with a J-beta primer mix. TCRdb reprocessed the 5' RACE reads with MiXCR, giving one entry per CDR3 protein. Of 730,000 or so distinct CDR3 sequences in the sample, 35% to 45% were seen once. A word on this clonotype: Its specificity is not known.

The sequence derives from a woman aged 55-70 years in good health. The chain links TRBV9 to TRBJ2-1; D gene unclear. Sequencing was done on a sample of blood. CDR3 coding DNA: TGTGCCAGCAGCGTAGACAGTCGTCCTGAGCAGTTCTTC. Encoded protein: CASSVDSRPEQFF.